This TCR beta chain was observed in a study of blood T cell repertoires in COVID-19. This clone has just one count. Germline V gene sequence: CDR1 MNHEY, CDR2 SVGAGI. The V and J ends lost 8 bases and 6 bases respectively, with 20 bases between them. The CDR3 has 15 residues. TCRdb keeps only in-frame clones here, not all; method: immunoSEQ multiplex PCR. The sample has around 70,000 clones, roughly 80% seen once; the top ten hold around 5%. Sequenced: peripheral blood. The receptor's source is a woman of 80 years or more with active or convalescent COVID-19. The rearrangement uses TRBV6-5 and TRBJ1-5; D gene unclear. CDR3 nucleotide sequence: TGTGCCAGCCGAAAGGACTGGGCCTCCCTTCAGCCCCAGCATTTT. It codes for CASRKDWASLQPQHF.